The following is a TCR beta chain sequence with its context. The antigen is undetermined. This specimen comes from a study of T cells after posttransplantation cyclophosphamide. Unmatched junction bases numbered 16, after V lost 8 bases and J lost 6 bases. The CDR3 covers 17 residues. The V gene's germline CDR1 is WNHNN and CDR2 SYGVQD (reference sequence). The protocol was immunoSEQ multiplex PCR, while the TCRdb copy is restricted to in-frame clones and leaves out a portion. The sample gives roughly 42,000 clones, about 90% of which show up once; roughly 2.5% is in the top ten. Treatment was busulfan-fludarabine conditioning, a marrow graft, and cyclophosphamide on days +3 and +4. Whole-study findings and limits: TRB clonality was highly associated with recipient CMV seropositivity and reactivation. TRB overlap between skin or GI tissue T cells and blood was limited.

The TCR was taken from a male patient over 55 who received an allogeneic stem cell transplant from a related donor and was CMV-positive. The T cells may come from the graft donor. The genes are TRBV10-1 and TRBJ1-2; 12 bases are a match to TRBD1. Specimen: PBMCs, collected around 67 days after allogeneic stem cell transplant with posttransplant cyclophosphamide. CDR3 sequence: CASPDLGQGAREDGYTF. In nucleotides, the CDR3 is TGCGCCAGCCCTGATTTGGGACAGGGGGCGCGTGAGGATGGCTACACCTTC.